This entry concerns a single T cell receptor (beta chain). The CDR3 has 13 residues. V lost 6 bases and J 4 bases, leaving 12 bases between the germline ends. CDR1 is MNHEY and CDR2 is SMNVEV in the germline V gene (reference sequence). Methods used by the authors: The assay estimated nucleated cells by amplifying reference gene primers. TCRdb's table, derived via immunoSEQ multiplex PCR, lists solely in-frame clones and lacks some. That table supplies the V and J calls and clone size; D and trimming were determined from the DNA. The table lists 300,000 to 350,000 clones, approximately 90% of them singletons. These data are taken from a study of blood T cell repertoires in COVID-19. Study in general: Researchers got acute and convalescent COVID-19 samples from the United States, Italy and Spain. T cells, B-cell-depleted T cells, or PBMCs provided the cDNA or gDNA that served as material.

J is TRBJ2-5 and V is TRBV27, with a tentative D call TRBD2 (5 bases). The sequenced material came from peripheral blood. The receptor was derived from a woman younger than 35 who had recovered from COVID-19. The CDR3 is CASRVSGSETQYF. CDR3 nucleotide sequence: TGTGCCAGCAGAGTTTCGGGATCAGAGACCCAGTACTTC.